These 30 T cell receptor beta chains were all obtained from the same sample, sequenced in a study of control samples from healthy donors and cancer patients (dated by TCRdb to 2020 to 2022). Libraries came from the immunoSEQ multiplex PCR assay. Held by TCRdb, this immuneACCESS table contains in-frame sequences only and omits some clones. Under half of the omission traces to an unresolved V gene where checked; the cause of the rest is unknown. Across this sample there are 100,000 to 150,000 clones, with around 86% seen only once. The ten largest account for 7% to 10% of the sample. The sequenced sample consisted of blood. The source of these receptors is a man aged 35 to 55 in good health.

The chain recombines TRBV10-1 with TRBJ1-1; D not resolved. The CDR3 is 13 residues long. CDR1 is WNHNN and CDR2 is SYGVQD in the germline V gene (reference sequence). V lost 6 bases and J 1 base, leaving 9 bases between the germline ends. CDR3 in amino acids: CASRNAKNTEAFF. The CDR3 DNA sequence: TGCGCCAGCAGGAATGCAAAGAACACTGAAGCTTTCTTT.

V is TRBV6-6 and J is TRBJ2-5, with D maybe TRBD2 (7 bases). The ends were cut back, 2 bases at V and 1 base at J, with 8 bases in the middle. Per germline, CDR1 MNHNY and CDR2 SVGAGI (reference sequence). CDR3 length: 14 amino acids. CDR3 DNA: TGTGCCAGCAGTTACGGGGGGGCCCAAGAGACCCAGTACTTC. It encodes CASSYGGAQETQYF.

The J gene is TRBJ2-5, the V gene TRBV6-2 or TRBV6-3; D remains ambiguous. CDR3 length: 11 amino acids. Germline CDR1 reads MNHEY; CDR2 reads SVGEGT. The V end was cut by 2 bases, the J end by 5 bases, with 3 bases between. The CDR3 coding sequence is TGTGCCAGCAGTTACACGGAGACCCAGTACTTC. Encoded protein: CASSYTETQYF.

In its sample, this clone was seen once. The chain has TRBV7-6 and TRBJ2-7; 10 positions agree with TRBD1. CDR1 and CDR2 from the germline V gene are SGHVS and FNYEAQ. V shed 2 bases and J 7 bases; nucleotides not matched to a gene: 11. The CDR3 is 16 residues long. In DNA, the CDR3 is TGTGCCAGCAGCTTACCGGGACAGGGGTCCCTAGGGGAGCAGTACTTC. Amino acids: CASSLPGQGSLGEQYF.

The chain recombines TRBV27 with TRBJ1-2; D remains ambiguous. Trimming pared 2 bases from V and 7 bases from J, leaving 8 bases between. Per germline, CDR1 MNHEY and CDR2 SMNVEV (reference sequence). The CDR3 is 12 amino acids. CDR3 loop: CASSLRDSGYTF. The CDR3 DNA follows: TGTGCCAGCAGTTTACGAGACTCTGGCTACACCTTC.

The gene calls are TRBV7-9 and TRBJ2-7; D unresolved. V was trimmed by 6 bases and J by 0 bases, leaving 18 bases between them. The CDR3 contains 16 residues. Germline-derived CDR1 and CDR2 are SEHNR and FQNEAQ (reference sequence). For the CDR3, the DNA is TGTGCCAGCAGTATCGTTTTTGTTGAAAGCTCCTACGAGCAGTACTTC. Encoded protein: CASSIVFVESSYEQYF.

V is TRBV7-2 and J is TRBJ2-7; D possibly corresponds to TRBD2 (6 bases). The germline gives CDR1 SGHTA, CDR2 FQGNSA. V dropped 0 bases and J dropped 5 bases, with 14 bases sitting between them. This CDR3 contains 15 residues. CDR3 DNA: TGTGCCAGCAGCTTAGCGCTGGCGGGGTCTAACGAGCAGTACTTC. Protein: CASSLALAGSNEQYF.

CDR3 DNA: TGTGCCAGCTCACCAGGACCCCTAGGGGACACTGAAGCTTTCTTT. Protein sequence: CASSPGPLGDTEAFF. This chain connects TRBV18 to TRBJ1-1; perhaps TRBD1 as D (5 bases). Trimming shortened V by 2 bases and J by 3 bases, and 13 bases separated the two germline ends. Germline V gives CDR1 KGHSH, CDR2 LQKENI. The CDR3 spans 15 residues.

The chain links TRBV9 to TRBJ2-3; TRBD2 might be the D (7 bases). The CDR3 loop spans 15 amino acids. V shed 1 base and J shed 6 bases, with 15 bases lying between them. CDR1 is SGDLS, CDR2 YYNGEE, per germline. This CDR3 reads CASSVRGREYDTQYF. DNA of the CDR3: TGTGCCAGCAGCGTAAGGGGGAGGGAGTACGATACGCAGTATTTT.

The V gene is TRBV7-2, the J gene TRBJ1-1; D not resolved. Germline CDR1 and CDR2: SGHTA and FQGNSA. This CDR3 spans 13 amino acids. V lost 6 bases, J lost 0 bases, and 8 bases lay in between. DNA for the CDR3: TGTGCCAGCAGTCCCCGCATGAACACTGAAGCTTTCTTT. Encoded protein: CASSPRMNTEAFF.

V gene TRBV5-6 combines with J gene TRBJ1-3; possible D gene TRBD1, 6 bases. V lost 3 bases to trimming and J lost 4 bases, with 11 bases between them. The germline V gene has CDR1 SGHDT and CDR2 YYEEEE. The CDR3 loop spans 14 amino acids. For the CDR3, the DNA is TGTGCCAGCAGCTCTGGGGGCTCAGGAAACACCATATATTTT. Translation: CASSSGGSGNTIYF.

This clone has a count of ten or more. The rearrangement links TRBV7-3 to TRBJ2-7, with 11 positions matching TRBD2. Trimming at V came to 5 bases and at J to 6 bases, leaving 6 bases not matched to a gene. The CDR3 has 14 amino acids. The germline V gene has CDR1 SGHTA and CDR2 FQGTGA. CDR3 coding DNA: TGTGCCAGCAGCCACGGGACTAGCGGCTCCGAGCAGTACTTC. Its protein is CASSHGTSGSEQYF.

V usage is TRBV6-5 and J usage is TRBJ1-3, with a weak D call TRBD1 (5 bases). This CDR3 contains 14 residues. With 11 bases removed from V and 4 bases from J, the gap between germline ends came to 18 bases. CDR1 and CDR2 (germline): MNHEY, SVGAGI. CDR3 sequence (DNA): TGTGCCTCCGGCGGGAGGGGCTTCGGAAACACCATATATTTT. This gives the protein CASGGRGFGNTIYF.

V and J are TRBV7-2 and TRBJ1-5, with D unclear. CDR3 size: 14 residues. CDR1 and CDR2 (germline): SGHTA, FQGNSA. Trimming stripped 4 bases from V and 8 bases from J, with 15 bases between. The DNA of the CDR3 is TGTGCCAGCAGCTCCGGACCGACCCTCAAGCCCCAGCATTTT. Its protein product is CASSSGPTLKPQHF.

The V call is TRBV29-1, the J call TRBJ2-7; D unresolved. Germline values: CDR1 SQVTM, CDR2 ANQGSEA. Trimming stripped 7 bases from V and 6 bases from J, with 13 bases between. CDR3 size: 11 residues. CDR3 DNA: TGCAGCGGGGGTAGCAACTCCGAGCAGTACTTC. It specifies CSGGSNSEQYF.

This clone has more than one count but fewer than ten. V gene TRBV9 combines with J gene TRBJ1-3; D is uncertain. Germline CDR1 and CDR2: SGDLS and YYNGEE. The V end lost 4 bases, the J end lost 4 bases, and 9 bases lay between the germline ends. The CDR3 length is 13 residues. For the CDR3, the DNA is TGTGCCAGCAGCTCAAGCGGGGGAAACACCATATATTTT. The encoded protein is CASSSSGGNTIYF.

V is TRBV6-1 and J is TRBJ2-3; TRBD1 matches 7 bases. Germline lookup yields CDR1 MNHNS and CDR2 SASEGT. The CDR3 has 14 amino acids. The V gene end was trimmed by 2 bases and the J gene end by 10 bases; junction bases not matched to a gene: 9. The CDR3 here is CASSERRTGLPQYF. In DNA form, the CDR3 reads TGTGCCAGCAGTGAACGAAGGACAGGTCTTCCGCAGTATTTT.

This chain connects TRBV3-1 (or the pseudogene TRBV3-2) to TRBJ2-2; 7 bases match TRBD2. J was trimmed by 7 bases and V by 3 bases; bases with no gene match: 2. The germline CDR1 and CDR2 sequences are LGHDT and YNNKEL (reference sequence). The CDR3 runs to 13 residues. The CDR3 loop reads CASSQGGGGELFF. The CDR3 coding sequence is TGTGCCAGCAGCCAGGGGGGGGGCGGGGAGCTGTTTTTT.

The J gene is TRBJ2-7, the V gene TRBV30; TRBD2 aligns across 15 bases. The CDR3 totals 16 residues. The germline gives CDR1 GTSNPN, CDR2 SVGIG (reference sequence). The ends lost 1 base at V and 3 bases at J; junction bases unmatched: 4. DNA for the CDR3: TGTGCCTGGAGTGAGGGACTAGCGGGGGGAGACTACGAGCAGTACTTC. It translates to CAWSEGLAGGDYEQYF.

The genes are TRBV2 and TRBJ2-3, with D perhaps matching TRBD2 (6 bases). The CDR3 is made up of 16 amino acids. V shed 6 bases and J shed 4 bases, with 20 bases lying between them. Germline V gene lookup returns CDR1 SNHLY and CDR2 FYNNEI. The CDR3 here is CASRHRMLGEADTQYF. CDR3 sequence (DNA): TGTGCCAGCAGGCACCGTATGTTAGGGGAGGCAGATACGCAGTATTTT.

The chain links TRBV4-3 to TRBJ2-3; D possibly corresponds to TRBD2 (5 bases). V gave up 1 base and J gave up 1 base, with 12 bases separating them. Germline lookup yields CDR1 LGHNA and CDR2 YSLEER. This CDR3 is 16 amino acids long. In nucleotides, the CDR3 is TGCGCCAGCAGCCAAGGCCCCGGGGTAGGCACAGATACGCAGTATTTT. This encodes CASSQGPGVGTDTQYF.

Here the CDR3 reads CSVHAGSWRYGINQPQHF. The CDR3 coding sequence is TGCAGCGTCCACGCCGGGTCCTGGCGGTACGGAATCAATCAGCCCCAGCATTTT. V and J are TRBV29-1 and TRBJ1-5; D not certain. Trimming removed 6 bases from V and 3 bases from J, with 27 bases in between. CDR3 size: 18 residues. The germline V gene has CDR1 SQVTM and CDR2 ANQGSEA.

The chain employs TRBV6-6 and TRBJ1-2, with a tentative D call TRBD1 (5 bases). With 8 bases removed from V and 3 bases from J, the gap between germline ends came to 10 bases. Germline V gene sequence: CDR1 MNHNY, CDR2 SVGAGI (reference sequence). The CDR3 loop spans 12 amino acids. Here the CDR3 reads CASGGSDYGYTF. The CDR3 nucleotides read TGTGCCAGCGGGGGGTCCGACTATGGCTACACCTTC.

The V gene is TRBV18, the J gene TRBJ2-2, with 7 nucleotides matching TRBD1. In germline, CDR1 is KGHSH, CDR2 LQKENI. CDR3 length: 14 amino acids. V lost 2 bases to trimming and J lost 6 bases; unmatched junction nucleotides: 3. CDR3 bases: TGTGCCAGCTCACCAATCGACAGGGCCGGGGAGCTGTTTTTT. Translation gives CASSPIDRAGELFF. Looking up the rest from reference TRBV18 and TRBJ2-2 gives the full variable domain: NAGVMQNPRHLVRRRGQEARLRCSPMKGHSHVYWYRQLPEEGLKFMVYLQKENIIDESGMPKERFSAEFPKEGPSILRIQQVVRGDSAAYFCASSPIDRAGELFFGEGSRLTVL.

CDR3 nucleotides: TGCGCCAGCAGCCAAGATTTGAGCGGGCAGAGGACCCAGTACTTC. This sequence encodes CASSQDLSGQRTQYF. The V and J genes are TRBV4-3 and TRBJ2-5, with a weak D call TRBD2 (6 bases). The CDR3 runs 15 residues. The V end was cut by 0 bases, the J end by 7 bases, with 15 bases between. Germline CDR1 and CDR2: LGHNA and YSLEER.

CDR3 loop: CASSQGRVKTMYGYTF. DNA of the CDR3: TGTGCCAGCAGCCAAGGGAGGGTGAAAACTATGTATGGCTACACCTTC. This chain connects TRBV3-1 (or the pseudogene TRBV3-2) to TRBJ1-2; unclear D gene. Germline CDR1 LGHDT, CDR2 YNNKEL (reference sequence). The CDR3 is 16 amino acids. V was clipped by 1 base and J by 5 bases, with 17 bases between them.

V gene TRBV27 combines with J gene TRBJ1-6, with a tentative D call TRBD1 (6 bases). This CDR3 comprises 17 residues. V was shortened by 4 bases and J by 0 bases, with 13 bases between the two germline ends. The germline V gene encodes CDR1 MNHEY and CDR2 SMNVEV (reference sequence). The chain's CDR3 is CASSSLTGSSYNSPLHF. The CDR3 DNA reads as TGTGCCAGCAGTTCACTTACAGGGAGCTCCTATAATTCACCCCTCCACTTT.

This clone was counted a few times. The V call is TRBV5-1, the J call TRBJ1-5; 8 nucleotides agree with TRBD1. The germline CDR1 and CDR2 sequences are SGHRS and YFSETQ. V shed 2 bases and J 6 bases; nucleotides not matched to a gene: 7. The CDR3 consists of 15 residues. The CDR3, as DNA: TGCGCCAGCAGCTTATCAGGGGGCGCATTTCAGCCCCAGCATTTT. Its protein is CASSLSGGAFQPQHF.

The chain uses TRBV6-5 and TRBJ1-6; 7 nucleotides align to TRBD1. The CDR3 totals 14 residues. Germline V CDR1 and CDR2: MNHEY, SVGAGI. Trimming at V came to 4 bases and at J to 8 bases, leaving 5 bases not matched to a gene. The chain's CDR3 is CASSFLTGDSPLHF. CDR3 coding DNA: TGTGCCAGCAGTTTTCTCACAGGGGATTCACCCCTCCACTTT.

This chain links TRBV2 with TRBJ2-5, with 8 bases that match TRBD2. V was pared by 2 bases and J by 5 bases, with 7 bases of the junction left unmatched. CDR1 is SNHLY, CDR2 FYNNEI, per germline. CDR3 size: 15 residues. The CDR3 reads CASSEIRTSWETQYF. The CDR3 DNA sequence: TGTGCCAGCAGTGAAATTCGGACTAGCTGGGAGACCCAGTACTTC.